The 7 T cell receptor beta chains below come from one sample, sequenced in a study of CD8 T cells in ankylosing spondylitis. General study results and limits: What seemed typical of ankylosing spondylitis blood was a TCR beta motif built from about 8 highly homologous variants.

TCRdb used MiXCR to reprocess the 5' RACE reads, holding one entry per CDR3 protein. The table has about 540,000 distinct CDR3 sequences, approximately 12% seen once. Which antigens these TCRs recognize remains unknown. Sequencing used blood, either unsorted or a sorted T cell fraction (not recorded which). Receptor source: a male donor with ankylosing spondylitis.

This clonotype was counted ten times or more. CDR3 sequence (DNA): TGTGCCACCAGTGACCCGCCCGGACAGGGCTATGGCTACACCTTC. Its protein product is CATSDPPGQGYGYTF. This chain links TRBV24-1 with TRBJ1-2; TRBD1 aligns across 8 bases. The CDR3 extends over 15 amino acids. Germline CDR1 is KGHDR and CDR2 is SFDVKD. With 4 bases clipped from V and 4 bases from J, the junction kept 7 bases outside the gene matches.

This clonotype has a count of ten or more. The CDR3 protein is CSARHRAGGEKLFF. The CDR3 DNA reads TGCAGTGCTAGACACCGGGCCGGGGGGGAAAAACTGTTTTTT. V and J are TRBV20-1 and TRBJ1-4; possible D gene TRBD1, 5 bases. The ends were cut back, 2 bases at V and 8 bases at J, with 15 bases in the middle. Germline CDR1 is DFQATT and CDR2 is SNEGSKA (reference sequence). The CDR3 spans 14 residues.

J is TRBJ1-4 and V is TRBV7-6; D is unclear. CDR3 length equals 15 residues. The germline CDR1 and CDR2 sequences are SGHVS and FNYEAQ. V lost 4 bases and J lost 4, with 13 bases in between. The CDR3 protein is CASSSKGFFNEKLFF. The CDR3 bases are TGTGCCAGCAGCTCAAAAGGTTTCTTTAATGAAAAACTGTTTTTT. The full variable domain, rest sourced from reference TRBV7-6 and TRBJ1-4, is GAGVSQSPRYKVTKRGQDVALRCDPISGHVSLYWYRQALGQGPEFLTYFNYEAQQDKSGLPNDRFSAERPEGSISTLTIQRTEQRDSAMYRCASSSKGFFNEKLFFGSGTQLSVL.

This clonotype was detected only a few times. This rearrangement joins TRBV4-2 to TRBJ2-7; D is ambiguous. Between the trimmed V and J ends, which lost 0 bases and 3 bases, there was a span of 12 bases. The CDR3 sequence is 15 residues long. CDR1 is LGHNA and CDR2 is YNFKEQ in the germline V gene. The CDR3 is CASSQEYSSFYEQYF. Written as DNA, the CDR3 is TGTGCCAGCAGCCAAGAGTACAGTAGCTTCTACGAGCAGTACTTC.

The chain combines TRBV7-8 with TRBJ2-7; D might be TRBD1 or TRBD2, each matching 5 bases. Germline V gene lookup returns CDR1 SGHVS and CDR2 FQNEAQ. V lost 5 bases and J 0 bases, leaving 14 bases between the germline ends. The CDR3 is 15 amino acids. The CDR3 here is CASSMGRQSSYEQYF. The CDR3 DNA reads TGTGCCAGCAGCATGGGACGCCAAAGCTCCTACGAGCAGTACTTC.

There are a few counts of this clonotype. Here the CDR3 reads CASSVVLAGIEQFF. CDR3 DNA: TGTGCCAGCAGCGTAGTACTAGCGGGAATAGAGCAGTTCTTC. This chain connects TRBV9 to TRBJ2-1; 10 positions agree with TRBD2. CDR3 size: 14 residues. Losses at the gene ends were 0 bases for V and 10 bases for J; bases not matched to a gene: 4. Germline values: CDR1 SGDLS, CDR2 YYNGEE.

In this sample, this clonotype turned up a few times. The chain combines TRBV7-9 with TRBJ2-5; TRBD2 might be the D (5 bases). With 0 bases removed from V and 1 base from J, the gap between germline ends came to 15 bases. Germline V gene sequence: CDR1 SEHNR, CDR2 FQNEAQ (reference sequence). This CDR3 has 17 residues. The CDR3 DNA sequence: TGTGCCAGCAGCTTAGCGGTCGTGGGAGCACCCCAAGAGACCCAGTACTTC. It codes for CASSLAVVGAPQETQYF. The whole variable domain, remainder taken from reference TRBV7-9 and TRBJ2-5, is DTGVSQNPRHKITKRGQNVTFRCDPISEHNRLYWYRQTLGQGPEFLTYFQNEAQLEKSRLLSDRFSAERPKGSFSTLEIQRTEQGDSAMYLCASSLAVVGAPQETQYFGPGTRLLVL.